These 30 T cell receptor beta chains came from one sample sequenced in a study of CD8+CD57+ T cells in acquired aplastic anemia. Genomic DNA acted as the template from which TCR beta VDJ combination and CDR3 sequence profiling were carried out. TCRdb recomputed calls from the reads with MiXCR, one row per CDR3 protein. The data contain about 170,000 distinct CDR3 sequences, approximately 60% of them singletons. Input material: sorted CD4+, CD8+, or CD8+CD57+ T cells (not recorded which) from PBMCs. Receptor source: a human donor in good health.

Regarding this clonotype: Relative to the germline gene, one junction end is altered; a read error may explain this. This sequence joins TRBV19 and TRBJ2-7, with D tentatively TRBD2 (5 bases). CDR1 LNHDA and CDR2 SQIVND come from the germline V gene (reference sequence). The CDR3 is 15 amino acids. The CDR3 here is CASSITEGSAYGQYF. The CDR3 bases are TGTGCCAGTAGTATCACAGAGGGTTCAGCCTACGGGCAGTACTTC.

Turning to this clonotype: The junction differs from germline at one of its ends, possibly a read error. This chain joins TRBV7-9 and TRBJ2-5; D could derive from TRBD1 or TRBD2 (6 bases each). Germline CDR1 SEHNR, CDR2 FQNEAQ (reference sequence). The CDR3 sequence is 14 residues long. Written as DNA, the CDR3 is TGTGCTAGCAGTTGGAGGGGGGACCAAGAGACCCAGTACTTC. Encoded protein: CASSWRGDQETQYF.

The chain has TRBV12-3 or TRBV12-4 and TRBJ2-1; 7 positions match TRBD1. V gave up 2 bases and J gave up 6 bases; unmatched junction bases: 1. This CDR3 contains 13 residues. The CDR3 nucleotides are TGTGCCAGCAGTTTAAGGGACAGCAATGAGCAGTTCTTC. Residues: CASSLRDSNEQFF.

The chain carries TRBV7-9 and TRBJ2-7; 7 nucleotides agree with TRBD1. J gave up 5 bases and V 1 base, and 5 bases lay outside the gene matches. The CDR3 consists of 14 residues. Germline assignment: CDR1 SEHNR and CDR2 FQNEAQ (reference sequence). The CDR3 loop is CASSLEGALDEQYF. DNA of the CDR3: TGTGCCAGCAGCTTAGAGGGGGCGTTGGACGAGCAGTACTTC.

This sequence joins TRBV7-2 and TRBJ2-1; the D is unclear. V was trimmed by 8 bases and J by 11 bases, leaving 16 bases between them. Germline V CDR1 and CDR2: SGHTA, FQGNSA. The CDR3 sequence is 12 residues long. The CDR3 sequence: CASAPRVFKQFF. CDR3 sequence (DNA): TGTGCCAGCGCCCCCCGGGTGTTTAAGCAGTTCTTC.

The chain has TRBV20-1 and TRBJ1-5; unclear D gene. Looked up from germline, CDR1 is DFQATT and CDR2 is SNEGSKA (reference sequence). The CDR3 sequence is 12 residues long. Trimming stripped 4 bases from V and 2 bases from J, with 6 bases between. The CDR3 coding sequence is TGCAGTGCTACTGGGGGCAATCAGCCCCAGCATTTT. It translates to CSATGGNQPQHF.

The CDR3 nucleotides are TGTGCCAGCAGTGCGGGGTCACAGGGGAATCATGGCTACACCTTC. Translating gives CASSAGSQGNHGYTF. The rearrangement links TRBV2 to TRBJ1-2; TRBD1 agrees at 7 bases. The junction had 11 bases not matched to a gene; V was cut back by 4 bases and J by 6 bases. CDR3 length: 15 residues. The germline CDR1 and CDR2 sequences are SNHLY and FYNNEI. Full variable domain (rest looked up from reference TRBV2 and TRBJ1-2): EPEVTQTPSHQVTQMGQEVILRCVPISNHLYFYWYRQILGQKVEFLVSFYNNEISEKSEIFDDQFSVERPDGSNFTLKIRSTKLEDSAMYFCASSAGSQGNHGYTFGSGTRLTVV.

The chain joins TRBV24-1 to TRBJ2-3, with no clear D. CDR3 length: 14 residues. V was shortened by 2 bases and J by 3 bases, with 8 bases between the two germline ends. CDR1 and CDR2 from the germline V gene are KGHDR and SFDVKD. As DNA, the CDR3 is TGTGCCACCAGTGATTGGGATGAAACAGATACGCAGTATTTT. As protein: CATSDWDETDTQYF.

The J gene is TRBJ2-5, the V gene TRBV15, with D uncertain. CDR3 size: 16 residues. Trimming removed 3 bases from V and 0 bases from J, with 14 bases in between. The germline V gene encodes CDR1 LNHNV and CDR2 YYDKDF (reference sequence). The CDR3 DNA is TGTGCCACCAGCAGCGAGCCGGTAGAGTACCAAGAGACCCAGTACTTC. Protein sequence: CATSSEPVEYQETQYF.

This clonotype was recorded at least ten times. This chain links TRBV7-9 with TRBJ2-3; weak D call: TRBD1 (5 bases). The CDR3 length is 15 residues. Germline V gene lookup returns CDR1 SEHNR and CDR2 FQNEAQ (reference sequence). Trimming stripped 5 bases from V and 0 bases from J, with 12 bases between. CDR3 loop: CASSAQGFSTDTQYF. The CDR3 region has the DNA TGTGCCAGCAGCGCCCAGGGATTCAGCACAGATACGCAGTATTTT.

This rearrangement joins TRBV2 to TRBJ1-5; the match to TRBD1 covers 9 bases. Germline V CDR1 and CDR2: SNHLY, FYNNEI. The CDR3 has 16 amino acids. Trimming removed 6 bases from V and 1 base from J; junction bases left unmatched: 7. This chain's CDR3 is CASRTKGQGSNQPQHF. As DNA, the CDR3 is TGTGCCAGCAGGACTAAGGGACAGGGAAGCAATCAGCCCCAGCATTTT.

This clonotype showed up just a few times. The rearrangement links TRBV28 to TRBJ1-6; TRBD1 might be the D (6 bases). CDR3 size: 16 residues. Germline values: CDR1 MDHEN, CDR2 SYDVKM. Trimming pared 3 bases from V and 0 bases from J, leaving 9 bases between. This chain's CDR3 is CASSLDSSSYNSPLHF. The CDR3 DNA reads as TGTGCCAGCAGTTTGGACAGTAGCTCCTATAATTCACCCCTCCACTTT.

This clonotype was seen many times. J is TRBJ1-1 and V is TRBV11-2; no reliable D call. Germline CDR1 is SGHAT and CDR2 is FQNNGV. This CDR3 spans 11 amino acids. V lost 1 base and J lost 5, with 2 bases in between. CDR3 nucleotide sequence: TGTGCCAGCAGCTTAGTAACTGAAGCTTTCTTT. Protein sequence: CASSLVTEAFF.

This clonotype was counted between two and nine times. The DNA of the CDR3 is TGCGCCAGCAGCCAAGGTACCCCACAGGGTTTCACTGAAGCTTTCTTT. It yields the protein CASSQGTPQGFTEAFF. The rearrangement joins TRBV4-3 to TRBJ1-1; a possible D gene is TRBD1 (6 bases). CDR3 length equals 16 residues. Germline V gene sequence: CDR1 LGHNA, CDR2 YSLEER. Trimming removed 1 base from V and 4 bases from J, with 16 bases in between.

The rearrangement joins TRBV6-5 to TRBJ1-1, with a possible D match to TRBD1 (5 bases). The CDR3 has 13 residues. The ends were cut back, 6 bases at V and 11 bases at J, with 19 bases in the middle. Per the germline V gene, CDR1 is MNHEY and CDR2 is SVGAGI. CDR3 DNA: TGTGCCAGCAGAATTGGACGGGGCCGGGATGCTTTCTTT. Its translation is CASRIGRGRDAFF.

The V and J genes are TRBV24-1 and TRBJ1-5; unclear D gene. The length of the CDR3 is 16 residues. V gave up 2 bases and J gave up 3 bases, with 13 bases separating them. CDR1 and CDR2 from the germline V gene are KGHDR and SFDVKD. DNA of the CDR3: TGTGCCACCAGTGATTCCCAGGACGCTATCAATCAGCCCCAGCATTTT. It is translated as CATSDSQDAINQPQHF.

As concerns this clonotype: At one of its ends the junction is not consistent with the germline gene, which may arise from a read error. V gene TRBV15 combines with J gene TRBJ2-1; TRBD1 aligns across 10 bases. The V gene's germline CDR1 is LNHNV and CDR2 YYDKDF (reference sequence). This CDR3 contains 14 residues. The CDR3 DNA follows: TGTACCACGTGCTCCGGGACAGGGGCATATGAGCAGTTCTTC. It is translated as CTTCSGTGAYEQFF.

The CDR3 bases are TGTGCCACCCAGCAGGGGGCTTTTGATGAGCAGTTCTTC. It yields the protein CATQQGAFDEQFF. V is TRBV15 and J is TRBJ2-1, with 8 bases that match TRBD1. Germline assignment: CDR1 LNHNV and CDR2 YYDKDF (reference sequence). The V gene end was trimmed by 8 bases and the J gene end by 8 bases; junction bases not matched to a gene: 8. The CDR3 is made up of 13 amino acids.

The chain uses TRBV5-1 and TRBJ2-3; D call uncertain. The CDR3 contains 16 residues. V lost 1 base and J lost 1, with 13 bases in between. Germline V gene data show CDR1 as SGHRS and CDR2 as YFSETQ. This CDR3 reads CASSLIGPAGTDTQYF. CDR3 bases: TGCGCCAGCAGCTTGATCGGCCCCGCCGGCACAGATACGCAGTATTTT.

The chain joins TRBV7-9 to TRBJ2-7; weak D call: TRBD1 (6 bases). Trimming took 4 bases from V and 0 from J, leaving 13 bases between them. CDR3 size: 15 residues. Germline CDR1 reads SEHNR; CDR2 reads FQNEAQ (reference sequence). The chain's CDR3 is CASSSQGTSSYEQYF. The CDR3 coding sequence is TGTGCCAGCAGCTCACAGGGAACGAGCTCCTACGAGCAGTACTTC. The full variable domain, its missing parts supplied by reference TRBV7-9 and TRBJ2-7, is DTGVSQNPRHKITKRGQNVTFRCDPISEHNRLYWYRQTLGQGPEFLTYFQNEAQLEKSRLLSDRFSAERPKGSFSTLEIQRTEQGDSAMYLCASSSQGTSSYEQYFGPGTRLTVT.

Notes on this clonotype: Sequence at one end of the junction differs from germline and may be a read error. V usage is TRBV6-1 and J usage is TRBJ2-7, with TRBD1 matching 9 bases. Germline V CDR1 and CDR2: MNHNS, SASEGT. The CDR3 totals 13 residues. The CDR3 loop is CTSSDRGVHEQYF. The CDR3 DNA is TGTACCAGCAGTGACAGGGGGGTCCACGAGCAGTACTTC.

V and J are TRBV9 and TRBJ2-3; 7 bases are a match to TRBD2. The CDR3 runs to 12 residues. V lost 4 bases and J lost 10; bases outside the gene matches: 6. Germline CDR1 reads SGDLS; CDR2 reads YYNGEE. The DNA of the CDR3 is TGTGCCAGCAGCAGCGGGACTTTGCCGCAGTATTTT. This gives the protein CASSSGTLPQYF.

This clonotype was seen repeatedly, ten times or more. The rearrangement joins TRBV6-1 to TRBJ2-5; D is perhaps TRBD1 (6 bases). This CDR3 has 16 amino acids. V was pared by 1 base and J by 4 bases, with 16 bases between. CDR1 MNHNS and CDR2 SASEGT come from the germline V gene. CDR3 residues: CASSEEGYRVSETQYF. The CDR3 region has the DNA TGTGCCAGCAGTGAAGAAGGCTACAGGGTATCAGAGACCCAGTACTTC.

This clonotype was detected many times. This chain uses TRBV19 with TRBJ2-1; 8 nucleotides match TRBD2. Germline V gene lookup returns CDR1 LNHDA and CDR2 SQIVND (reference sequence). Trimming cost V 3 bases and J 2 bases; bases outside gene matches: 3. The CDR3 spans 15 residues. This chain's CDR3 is CASSISGSPYNEQFF. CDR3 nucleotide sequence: TGTGCCAGTAGTATCAGCGGGAGCCCCTACAATGAGCAGTTCTTC.

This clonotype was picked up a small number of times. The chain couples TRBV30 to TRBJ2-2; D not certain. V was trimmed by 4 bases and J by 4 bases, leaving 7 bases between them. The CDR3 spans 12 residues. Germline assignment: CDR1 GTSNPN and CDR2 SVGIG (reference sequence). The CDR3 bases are TGTGCCTGGAATGTCCCCACCGGGGAGCTGTTTTTT. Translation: CAWNVPTGELFF.

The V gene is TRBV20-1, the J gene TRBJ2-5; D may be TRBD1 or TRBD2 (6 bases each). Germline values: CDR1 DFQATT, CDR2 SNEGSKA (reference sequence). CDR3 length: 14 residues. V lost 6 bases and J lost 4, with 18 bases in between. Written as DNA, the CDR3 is TGCAGTGCCGGAGGGGGGCAGTTTGCAGAGACCCAGTACTTC. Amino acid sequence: CSAGGGQFAETQYF.

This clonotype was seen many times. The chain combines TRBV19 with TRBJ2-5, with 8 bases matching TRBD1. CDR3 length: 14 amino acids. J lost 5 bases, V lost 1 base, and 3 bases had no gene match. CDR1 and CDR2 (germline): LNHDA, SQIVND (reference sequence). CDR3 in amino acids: CASSIVDRVETQYF. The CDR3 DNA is TGTGCCAGTAGTATAGTGGACAGGGTGGAGACCCAGTACTTC.

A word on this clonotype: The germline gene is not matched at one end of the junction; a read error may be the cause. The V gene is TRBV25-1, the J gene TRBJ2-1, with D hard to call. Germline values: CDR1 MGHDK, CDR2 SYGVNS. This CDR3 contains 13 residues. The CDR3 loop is CASSPHGQDGQLF. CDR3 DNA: TGTGCCAGCAGTCCCCATGGGCAGGATGGGCAGCTCTTC.

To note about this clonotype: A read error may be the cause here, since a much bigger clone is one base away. The CDR3 bases are TGTGCCAGTGGTATATACATTCAAGAGACCCAGTACTTC. As protein: CASGIYIQETQYF. This sequence joins TRBV19 and TRBJ2-5; no clear D gene. Per the germline V gene, CDR1 is LNHDA and CDR2 is SQIVND (reference sequence). There are 13 residues in the CDR3.

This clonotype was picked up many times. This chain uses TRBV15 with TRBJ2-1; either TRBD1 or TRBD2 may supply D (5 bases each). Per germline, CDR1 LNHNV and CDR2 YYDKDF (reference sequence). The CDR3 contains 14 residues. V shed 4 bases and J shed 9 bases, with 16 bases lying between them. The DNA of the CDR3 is TGTGCCACCAGCATAGCAGGGTCTGGGGGTGAGCAGTTCTTC. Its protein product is CATSIAGSGGEQFF.